These T cell receptor beta chains were read from a single sample in a study of beta chain features in type 1 diabetes. TCRdb's table, derived via immunoSEQ multiplex PCR, lists solely in-frame clones and lacks some. The table shows about 170,000 clones, with 6.5% to 8.5% occurring only once. Source material: central memory CD4+ T cells from blood. The receptor set was obtained from a man between 18 and 29 years old with type 1 diabetes. The CDR3 runs from the conserved cysteine through the conserved F or W.

TRBV2 CASSDDRGGELFF
TRBV30 CAWSVNRAEGTQHF
TRBV4-3 CASSQDPGAGWEQYF
TRBV6-5 CASTDARDTQYF
TRBV6-5 CASSASGGNNEQFF
TRBV11-2 CASSSTTDTQYF
TRBV15 CATSYEQRGLAGVYEQFF
TRBV7-2 CASSLYRDGNQPQHF
TRBV28 CASSFQGRKGYTF
TRBV4-1 CASSQVPPGTGAYGYTF
TRBV7-6 CASSPGPISTDTQYF
TRBV5-6 CASSFDFPNEQFF
TRBV11-2 CASSQVRGRPGEQFF
TRBV6-6 CASRHPGDRANQPQHF
TRBV5-1 CASSLAIGGQEETQYF
TRBV6-5 CASSQQGREQYF
TRBV2 CASKRDNNQPQHF